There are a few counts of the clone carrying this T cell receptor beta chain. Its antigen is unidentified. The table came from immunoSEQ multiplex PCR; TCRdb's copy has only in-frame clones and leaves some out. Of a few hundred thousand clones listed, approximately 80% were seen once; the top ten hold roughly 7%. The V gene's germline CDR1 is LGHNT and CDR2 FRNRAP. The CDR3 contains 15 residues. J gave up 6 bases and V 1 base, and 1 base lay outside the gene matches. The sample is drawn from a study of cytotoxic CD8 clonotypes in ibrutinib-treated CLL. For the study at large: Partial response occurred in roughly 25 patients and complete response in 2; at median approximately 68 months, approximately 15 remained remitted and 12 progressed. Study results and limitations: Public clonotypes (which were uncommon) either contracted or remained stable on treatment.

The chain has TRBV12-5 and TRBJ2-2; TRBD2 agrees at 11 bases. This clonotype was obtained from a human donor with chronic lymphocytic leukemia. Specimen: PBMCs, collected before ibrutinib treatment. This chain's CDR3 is CASGLGLAGSGELFF. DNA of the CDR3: TGTGCTAGTGGTTTGGGACTAGCGGGATCCGGGGAGCTGTTTTTT.